These 29 T cell receptor beta chains share one sample of origin, sequenced in a study of T cells in localized non-small cell lung cancer. Generated by immunoSEQ multiplex PCR, the TCRdb table keeps only in-frame clones and is missing some. The data show about 33,000 clones, with approximately 91% seen just once and approximately 5% held by the top ten. This specimen consisted of PBMCs, obtained before any cancer treatment. The receptors stem from a man aged 35-69 years with stage II lung adenocarcinoma.

This clone was seen once. The V call is TRBV19, the J call TRBJ1-3, with unresolved D. The germline V gene has CDR1 LNHDA and CDR2 SQIVND (reference sequence). The CDR3 consists of 14 residues. V lost 9 bases to trimming and J lost 0 bases, with 12 bases between them. The CDR3 here is CASVGAVSGNTIYF. The CDR3 DNA reads as TGTGCCAGCGTAGGAGCGGTCTCTGGAAACACCATATATTTT.

V usage is TRBV10-2 and J usage is TRBJ2-7; D remains unclear. The CDR3 contains 14 residues. Germline lookup yields CDR1 WSHSY and CDR2 SAAADI. The V gene lost 0 bases and the J gene lost 6 bases, with 12 bases spanning the gap. CDR3: CASSESTFLLEQYF. CDR3 sequence (DNA): TGCGCCAGCAGTGAGTCTACGTTCTTGCTCGAGCAGTACTTC.

This chain joins TRBV4-2 and TRBJ1-5; 7 nucleotides line up with TRBD1. CDR3 length: 15 amino acids. V dropped 4 bases and J dropped 7; count of bases not matched to a gene: 10. Germline-derived CDR1 and CDR2 are LGHNA and YNFKEQ. CDR3 amino acids: CASSPTGDPGQPQHF. The CDR3 region has the DNA TGTGCCAGCAGCCCAACAGGGGACCCAGGGCAGCCCCAGCATTTT.

This sequence joins TRBV5-6 and TRBJ2-1; D possibly uses TRBD1 or TRBD2 (6 bases each). This CDR3 is 16 amino acids long. CDR1 is SGHDT and CDR2 is YYEEEE in the germline V gene. V lost 5 bases to trimming and J lost 4 bases, with 19 bases between them. CDR3 amino acids: CASSGGRGSGYNEQFF. In DNA form, the CDR3 reads TGTGCCAGCAGTGGCGGCAGGGGCAGCGGGTACAATGAGCAGTTCTTC.

V and J are TRBV7-6 and TRBJ2-7; 14 bases are a match to TRBD2. The CDR3 runs to 18 residues. The V gene end was trimmed by 5 bases and the J gene end by 7 bases; junction bases not matched to a gene: 16. Germline assignment: CDR1 SGHVS and CDR2 FNYEAQ. CDR3 nucleotide sequence: TGTGCCAGCAGCCTTGGGACTAGCGGGAGCGTTTTCGAGGGAGAGCAGTACTTC. Amino acids: CASSLGTSGSVFEGEQYF.

V usage is TRBV27 and J usage is TRBJ1-4, with D possibly TRBD1 on 6 matching bases. Deletions cut 8 bases from V and 9 bases from J, with 16 bases between. CDR1 is MNHEY and CDR2 is SMNVEV in the germline V gene (reference sequence). The CDR3 has 13 amino acids. The chain's CDR3 is CASYNREIKKLFF. The CDR3 DNA reads TGTGCCAGCTACAACAGGGAGATTAAAAAACTGTTTTTT.

The chain employs TRBV29-1 and TRBJ2-3, with 9 bases fitting TRBD1. This CDR3 has 13 residues. CDR1 is SQVTM, CDR2 ANQGSEA, per germline. Trimming at V came to 5 bases and at J to 4 bases, leaving 4 bases not matched to a gene. CDR3 residues: CSVLRQGADTQYF. CDR3 nucleotides: TGCAGCGTTCTTAGACAGGGGGCAGATACGCAGTATTTT.

CDR3 residues: CSVVVHLNSYNEQFF. CDR3 DNA: TGCAGCGTTGTGGTTCACCTAAACTCCTACAATGAGCAGTTCTTC. The chain links TRBV29-1 to TRBJ2-1; no firm D call. CDR1 SQVTM and CDR2 ANQGSEA come from the germline V gene. Trimming pared 4 bases from V and 0 bases from J, leaving 13 bases between. The CDR3 has 15 residues.

The chain joins TRBV6-6 to TRBJ2-3, with 10 bases identical to TRBD2. The V segment lost 8 bases and the J segment 2 bases; nucleotides outside the gene matches: 7. The CDR3 length is 15 residues. From germline, CDR1 is MNHNY and CDR2 SVGAGI (reference sequence). The CDR3 region is CASGTSDELTDTQYF. The CDR3 coding sequence is TGTGCCAGCGGGACTAGCGATGAACTCACAGATACGCAGTATTTT.

The rearrangement links TRBV19 to TRBJ2-7; D remains ambiguous. The CDR3 extends over 13 amino acids. Germline values: CDR1 LNHDA, CDR2 SQIVND (reference sequence). V lost 10 bases and J lost 2, with 15 bases in between. For the CDR3, the DNA is TGTGCCACCGCCTTAGCTGGCGCCTACGAGCAGTACTTC. Translated, it gives CATALAGAYEQYF.

This clone was seen a handful of times. The chain employs TRBV28 and TRBJ2-5, with TRBD1 matching over 9 bases. The germline gives CDR1 MDHEN, CDR2 SYDVKM. The CDR3 has 14 amino acids. V dropped 3 bases and J dropped 5; count of bases not matched to a gene: 4. The CDR3 is CASSFGTGTETQYF. The CDR3, as DNA: TGTGCCAGCAGTTTTGGGACAGGGACGGAGACCCAGTACTTC.

The V call is TRBV4-3, the J call TRBJ2-6; TRBD2 matches 9 bases. Germline V gene sequence: CDR1 LGHNA, CDR2 YSLEER. CDR3 length: 16 residues. V lost 1 base to trimming and J lost 2 bases; unmatched junction nucleotides: 0. The CDR3 DNA reads as TGCGCCAGCAGCCAAGCTAGCGGGACTGGGGCCAACGTCCTGACTTTC. Protein: CASSQASGTGANVLTF.

The CDR3 DNA sequence: TGTGCCAGCAGTTTTTCGAGCGCCTACGAGCAGTACTTC. It yields the protein CASSFSSAYEQYF. The chain links TRBV27 to TRBJ2-7; no firm D call. The germline V gene has CDR1 MNHEY and CDR2 SMNVEV (reference sequence). The CDR3 consists of 13 residues. Trimming shortened V by 3 bases and J by 2 bases, and 8 bases separated the two germline ends.

The chain couples TRBV7-8 to TRBJ2-6, with TRBD2 matching over 12 bases. The germline V gene has CDR1 SGHVS and CDR2 FQNEAQ. V lost 5 bases, J lost 2 bases, and 10 bases stayed unmatched. The CDR3 extends over 19 amino acids. In nucleotides, the CDR3 is TGTGCCAGCAGCCCTCTAGCGGGAGGGCCTAAGGCTGGGGCCAACGTCCTGACTTTC. Protein: CASSPLAGGPKAGANVLTF. Based on the CDR3 plus reference TRBV7-8 and TRBJ2-6, the full variable domain is GAGVSQSPRYKVAKRGQDVALRCDPISGHVSLFWYQQALGQGPEFLTYFQNEAQLDKSGLPSDRFFAERPEGSVSTLKIQRTQQEDSAVYLCASSPLAGGPKAGANVLTFGAGSRLTVL.

This chain uses TRBV6-6 with TRBJ1-2, with no clear D. V lost 8 bases and J lost 1, with 11 bases in between. The CDR3 runs to 13 residues. Germline-derived CDR1 and CDR2 are MNHNY and SVGAGI (reference sequence). The DNA for the CDR3 is TGTGCCAGCCTTTCCCCTGGTAACTATGGCTACACCTTC. Amino acid sequence: CASLSPGNYGYTF.

The chain is built from TRBV19 and TRBJ2-5, with 12 bases lining up with TRBD2. The trim removed 9 bases at V and 5 bases at J, leaving 10 bases unmatched. The CDR3 runs to 15 residues. CDR1 is LNHDA and CDR2 is SQIVND in the germline V gene (reference sequence). CDR3 residues: CASGLAGSGGETQYF. DNA of the CDR3: TGTGCCAGCGGACTAGCGGGATCGGGAGGGGAGACCCAGTACTTC. Combining the CDR3 with reference TRBV19 and TRBJ2-5 gives the whole variable domain DGGITQSPKYLFRKEGQNVTLSCEQNLNHDAMYWYRQDPGQGLRLIYYSQIVNDFQKGDIAEGYSVSREKKESFPLTVTSAQKNPTAFYLCASGLAGSGGETQYFGPGTRLLVL.

The chain is built from TRBV19 and TRBJ2-2, with a weak D call TRBD1 (6 bases). V was shortened by 4 bases and J by 4 bases, with 13 bases between the two germline ends. From germline, CDR1 is LNHDA and CDR2 SQIVND (reference sequence). CDR3 size: 15 residues. CDR3 sequence: CASSNQGRGTGELFF. The CDR3 region has the DNA TGTGCCAGTAGTAACCAGGGGCGTGGCACCGGGGAGCTGTTTTTT.

The chain joins TRBV7-9 to TRBJ2-2; weak D call: TRBD1 (8 bases). CDR1 is SEHNR and CDR2 is FQNEAQ in the germline V gene (reference sequence). The CDR3 loop spans 15 amino acids. Trimming shortened V by 8 bases and J by 3 bases, and 16 bases separated the two germline ends. CDR3 protein: CASGGGQVYTGELFF. As DNA, the CDR3 is TGTGCCAGCGGCGGGGGACAGGTATACACCGGGGAGCTGTTTTTT. Variable domain in full (rest from reference TRBV7-9 and TRBJ2-2): DTGVSQNPRHKITKRGQNVTFRCDPISEHNRLYWYRQTLGQGPEFLTYFQNEAQLEKSRLLSDRFSAERPKGSFSTLEIQRTEQGDSAMYLCASGGGQVYTGELFFGEGSRLTVL.

This chain uses TRBV5-1 with TRBJ2-7; D not resolved. Germline V gives CDR1 SGHRS, CDR2 YFSETQ. Trimming shortened V by 0 bases and J by 3 bases, and 10 bases separated the two germline ends. The CDR3 extends over 14 amino acids. The CDR3 region has the DNA TGCGCCAGCAGCTTGGCGGCCCCGTACTACGAGCAGTACTTC. As protein: CASSLAAPYYEQYF. The full variable domain, in which reference TRBV5-1 and TRBJ2-7 provide the parts outside the CDR3, is KAGVTQTPRYLIKTRGQQVTLSCSPISGHRSVSWYQQTPGQGLQFLFEYFSETQRNKGNFPGRFSGRQFSNSRSEMNVSTLELGDSALYLCASSLAAPYYEQYFGPGTRLTVT.

V is TRBV19 and J is TRBJ1-1; TRBD1 agrees at 11 bases. Trimming at V came to 9 bases and at J to 5 bases, leaving 5 bases not matched to a gene. Germline loops: CDR1 LNHDA, CDR2 SQIVND (reference sequence). The CDR3 is made up of 13 amino acids. CDR3 residues: CASTDRGLTEAFF. The CDR3 DNA follows: TGTGCCAGCACGGACAGGGGGCTGACTGAAGCTTTCTTT.

This clone was counted once. The V gene is TRBV4-2, the J gene TRBJ2-5, with D uncertain. V dropped 0 bases and J dropped 7 bases, with 15 bases sitting between them. The length of the CDR3 is 15 residues. Germline values: CDR1 LGHNA, CDR2 YNFKEQ. CDR3 bases: TGTGCCAGCAGCCAAGATGTAGGTTATGGGGTGACCCAGTACTTC. Translation gives CASSQDVGYGVTQYF.

J is TRBJ2-1 and V is TRBV7-3; TRBD2 is a possible D gene (5 bases). The CDR3 length is 13 residues. Germline assignment: CDR1 SGHTA and CDR2 FQGTGA. The ends were cut back, 2 bases at V and 3 bases at J, with 5 bases in the middle. CDR3 in DNA: TGTGCCAGCAGCTTAGGGAGCTACAATGAGCAGTTCTTC. Protein: CASSLGSYNEQFF.

The chain uses TRBV29-1 and TRBJ2-1; 15 bases align to TRBD2. The ends lost 6 bases at V and 1 base at J; junction bases unmatched: 16. The CDR3 is 20 residues long. Germline CDR1 reads SQVTM; CDR2 reads ANQGSEA. The CDR3 region has the DNA TGCAGCGTAAAATTGACGGCGGGACTAGCGGGAGGTAGGTCCTACAATGAGCAGTTCTTC. It is translated as CSVKLTAGLAGGRSYNEQFF.

The chain uses TRBV11-3 and TRBJ2-1, with 9 nucleotides matching TRBD2. Unmatched junction bases numbered 6, after V lost 2 bases and J lost 10 bases. The CDR3 runs 14 residues. CDR1 SGHNT and CDR2 YENEEA come from the germline V gene. CDR3 coding DNA: TGTGCCAGCAGCTTAAGTAGCGGGAGTAGGGAGCAGTTCTTC. Protein sequence: CASSLSSGSREQFF.

The rearrangement uses TRBV27 and TRBJ1-5; D ambiguous. CDR1 is MNHEY and CDR2 is SMNVEV in the germline V gene (reference sequence). V was clipped by 2 bases and J by 1 base, with 9 bases between them. This CDR3 has 15 residues. The CDR3 region has the DNA TGTGCCAGCAGTTTAGCCGGGGTAAGCAATCAGCCCCAGCATTTT. Amino acid sequence: CASSLAGVSNQPQHF.

The CDR3, as DNA: TGCGCCAGCAGTCCCGACAGGGGGCCTAGGAACACTGAAGCTTTCTTT. Translated, it gives CASSPDRGPRNTEAFF. This chain joins TRBV23-1 and TRBJ1-1, with TRBD1 matching over 10 bases. TRBV23-1 is recorded as an ORF, its role being uncertain. The CDR3 has 16 amino acids. V trimming: 4 bases; J trimming: 1 base; junction bases outside the gene matches: 6.

The V call is TRBV7-9, the J call TRBJ1-4; the D gene is possibly TRBD1 (5 bases). CDR1 is SEHNR, CDR2 FQNEAQ, per germline (reference sequence). V lost 1 base and J 8 bases, leaving 20 bases between the germline ends. The CDR3 runs 17 residues. Here the CDR3 reads CASSLVIWGNLFEKLFF. DNA for the CDR3: TGTGCCAGCAGCTTAGTAATCTGGGGGAATCTTTTCGAAAAACTGTTTTTT.

This chain joins TRBV6-1 and TRBJ2-1, with a weak D call TRBD1 (6 bases). V shed 7 bases and J shed 3 bases, with 16 bases lying between them. CDR1 and CDR2 from the germline V gene are MNHNS and SASEGT. The CDR3 has 15 residues. CDR3 in amino acids: CASNGQPASYNEQFF. The CDR3 bases are TGTGCCAGCAATGGACAGCCGGCAAGCTACAATGAGCAGTTCTTC.

The rearrangement joins TRBV27 to TRBJ2-1; TRBD2 might be the D (6 bases). CDR1 is MNHEY and CDR2 is SMNVEV in the germline V gene (reference sequence). The CDR3 consists of 15 residues. Trimming pared 3 bases from V and 0 bases from J, leaving 9 bases between. Here the CDR3 reads CASSLRAGSYNEQFF. The CDR3 nucleotides are TGTGCCAGCAGTTTGAGAGCGGGCTCCTACAATGAGCAGTTCTTC.